This TCR beta chain was found in a study of shared clonotypes between healthy human individuals (dated by TCRdb to about 2020). In terms of the full investigation: A couple of women and three men aged 18 to 49 years were included in the cohort. For each donor, CD4 naive and CD4 memory were each run on three plates, CD8 naive on two plates, and CD8 memory on one plate. Between about 0.8 and 9 billion PBMCs per donor were obtained by leukapheresis. Blood TCR repertoires of roughly five healthy adults were deeply sequenced to estimate repertoire size and the extent of clonotype sharing between individuals. Different laboratories and diverse techniques were used to prepare libraries and sequence TCR repertoires, to increase sequencing depth and limit assay-specific biases.

Donors were healthy HIV-negative adults with no recently reported acute infections or vaccinations. Every donor was a Caucasian adult living in Nashville, Tennessee, USA. CD4+ T cells were enriched by magnetic negative selection; naive cells were then positively selected on CD45RA, and the negative fraction formed the memory subset. Blood was collected by leukapheresis, and PBMCs were isolated by Ficoll-Histopaque density gradient centrifugation and then cryopreserved in liquid nitrogen vapor phase. Purity and quantity of every magnetically sorted T cell population were checked by analytical flow cytometry. Genomic DNA was isolated from every sorted fraction and measured by UV absorbance on a Nanodrop 2000c. Results and caveats for the whole study, not just this receptor: Naive subsets generally had larger estimated clonotype richness than memory subsets. Compared with non-shared clonotypes, clonotypes shared by all four sorted-subset donors had higher generation probabilities. Sharing across several donors was observed for around 4.8% of naive CD4, under 4% of naive CD8, over 2% of memory CD4, and over 0.3% of memory CD8 clonotypes. Sampling was restricted to blood, and TCR repertoires in tissue are likely to differ from TCR repertoires in blood. The genetic and exposure-history diversity represented was limited by the small number of donors. Incomplete sequencing was indicated by rarefaction of sorted-subset datasets, despite the large sequencing depth. Pairwise subsampling led to the expectation that sequencing depth would affect the degree of clonotype sharing among donors.

Using the deep immunoSEQ assay, TCR CDR3 regions were amplified from genomic DNA by multiplex PCR. For each cell subset, the extracted genomic DNA was distributed evenly across all wells of several immunoSEQ 96-well plates, and each plate served as one replicate. Each replicate PCR for sorted subsets received 150 to 250 ng genomic DNA, equal to around 32,000 T cell genomes. The purified libraries were quantified using a Qubit 3.0 fluorometer, sized with a Bioanalyzer 2100, and then quantified again using the KAPA Library Quantification kit. A separate single-read 150-cycle Illumina NextSeq 550 flow cell was used to sequence each immunoSEQ 96-well plate. In the original analysis: Because only junctional sequences without quality scores were contained in the immunoSEQ output, filtering matching that applied to full-length reads could not be performed. Sequences were annotated with PyIR, a Python wrapper for IgBLAST v1.9, and V/J genes and CDR3 were assigned using IMGT germline references. Reads with weak V/J assignments (E-value above 1e-6), missing CDR3, stop codons, out-of-frame junctions, or ambiguous translated residues were removed. V3J clonotypes were defined as sequences sharing an identical inferred V gene, J gene, and CDR3 amino acid sequence. The percentage overlap between two repertoires was calculated by dividing the number of shared unique clonotypes by the size of the smaller repertoire. Three approaches were used to assess repertoire richness: RTK rarefaction, the Chao1 estimator, and Recon v2.1 estimates of unobserved clonotypes. OLGA was used to compute generation probabilities for all TCRbeta clonotypes that the gDNA method yielded from several donors. The table comes from immuneACCESS by way of TCRdb, which keeps in-frame sequences with V and J called. Part of the clones is missing from these tables; in studies checked, under half for an unresolved V gene and the rest for unknown reasons. The DNA gave D and trimming, while V, J and clone size come from that table. This sample holds approximately 2.4 million clones; approximately 95% were observed only once. The top ten constitute around 0.13% of the sample.

Details on this clone: The clone's antigen remains unknown. Nothing much larger sits one base from this clone, and base qualities are not available.

Counted from cysteine to phenylalanine, this CDR3 has 15 amino acids. Only the CDR3 part of the read is kept: 45 bases, read in frame from the first base. V ends up 0 bases short and J 3 bases short, with an unmatched junction base count of 1. From a lookup of the germline V gene, CDR1 and CDR2 are LGHNA and YSLEER. The chain is encoded by TRBV4-3 joined to TRBJ1-5; 8 nucleotides in the junction match TRBD1. This TCR came from a young man in good health. The specimen was naive CD4+ T cells sorted from blood. The cell subset or site label here, explained by the study, means: CD45RA+ positively selected. The nucleotide sequence reads as follows: TGCGCCAGCAGCCAAGACAGGGGGCCCAATCAGCCCCAGCATTTT. It translates to CASSQDRGPNQPQHF.